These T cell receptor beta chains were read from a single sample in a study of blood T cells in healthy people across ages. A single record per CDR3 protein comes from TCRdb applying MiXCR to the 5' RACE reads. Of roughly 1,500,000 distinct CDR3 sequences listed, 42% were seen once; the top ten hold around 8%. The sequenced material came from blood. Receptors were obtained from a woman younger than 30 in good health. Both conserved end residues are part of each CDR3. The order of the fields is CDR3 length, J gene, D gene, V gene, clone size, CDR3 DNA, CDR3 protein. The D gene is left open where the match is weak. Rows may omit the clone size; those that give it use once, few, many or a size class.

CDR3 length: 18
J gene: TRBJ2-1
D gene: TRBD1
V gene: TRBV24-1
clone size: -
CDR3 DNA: TGTGCCACCAGTGACCCTACGCCCGAGACAGGGCTGGAGAATGAGCAGTTCTTC
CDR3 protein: CATSDPTPETGLENEQFF

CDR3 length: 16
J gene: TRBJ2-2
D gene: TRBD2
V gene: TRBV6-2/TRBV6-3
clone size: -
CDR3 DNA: TGTGCCAGCAGTTTCACGGGAGGGCGGGACACCGGGGAGCTGTTTTTT
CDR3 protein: CASSFTGGRDTGELFF

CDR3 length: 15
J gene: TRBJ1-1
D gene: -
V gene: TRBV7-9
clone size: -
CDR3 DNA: TGTGCCAGCAGCTTAGGGGCCCAGGGGTGGACTGAAGCTTTCTTT
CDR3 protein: CASSLGAQGWTEAFF

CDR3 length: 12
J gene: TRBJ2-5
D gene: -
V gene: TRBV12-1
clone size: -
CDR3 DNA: TGTGCCAGCAGCGCTCCTTTTGAGACCCAGTACTTC
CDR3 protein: CASSAPFETQYF

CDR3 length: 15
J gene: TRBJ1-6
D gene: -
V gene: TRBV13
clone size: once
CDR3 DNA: TGTGCCAGCAGCCCGCTTCCGAACCAGAATTCACCCCTCCACTTT
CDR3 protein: CASSPLPNQNSPLHF

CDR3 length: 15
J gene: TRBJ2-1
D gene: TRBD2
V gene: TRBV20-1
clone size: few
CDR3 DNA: TGCAGTGCTCAGCACGGGACTAGCGAGTACAATGAGCAGTTCTTC
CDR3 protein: CSAQHGTSEYNEQFF

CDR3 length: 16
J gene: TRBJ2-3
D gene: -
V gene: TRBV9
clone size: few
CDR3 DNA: TGTGCCAGCAGGGGGGAGACCGTGCCTTTAACAGATACGCAGTATTTT
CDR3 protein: CASRGETVPLTDTQYF

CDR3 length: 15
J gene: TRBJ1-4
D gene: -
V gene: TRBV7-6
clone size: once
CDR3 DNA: TGTGCCAGCAGCCCCCACGGGGGGGTTAATGAAAAACTGTTTTTT
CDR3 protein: CASSPHGGVNEKLFF

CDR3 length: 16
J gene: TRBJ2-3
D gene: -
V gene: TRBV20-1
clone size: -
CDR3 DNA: TGCAGTGCTTCCCCCCTAGCCGGGGCACGCACAGATACGCAGTATTTT
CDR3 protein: CSASPLAGARTDTQYF

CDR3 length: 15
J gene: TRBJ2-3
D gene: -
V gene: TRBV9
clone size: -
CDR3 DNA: TGTGCCAGCAGCGTACGTGCAGGGAACACAGATACGCAGTATTTT
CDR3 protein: CASSVRAGNTDTQYF

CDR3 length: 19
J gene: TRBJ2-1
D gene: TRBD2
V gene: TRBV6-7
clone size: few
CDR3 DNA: TGTGCCAGCAGTTACCCCCAAGGGACTAGCGTTAGCTCCTACAATGAGCAGTTCTTC
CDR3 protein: CASSYPQGTSVSSYNEQFF

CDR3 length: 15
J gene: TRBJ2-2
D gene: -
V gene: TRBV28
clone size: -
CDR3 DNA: TGTGCCAGCAGTGCCAGCCTACAGGGTATCGGGGAGCTGTTTTTT
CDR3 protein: CASSASLQGIGELFF

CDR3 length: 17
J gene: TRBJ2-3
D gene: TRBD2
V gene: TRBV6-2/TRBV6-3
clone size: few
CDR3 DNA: TGTGCCAGCAGTTACTCGCTAACTAGCGGGAATATTGATACGCAGTATTTT
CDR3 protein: CASSYSLTSGNIDTQYF

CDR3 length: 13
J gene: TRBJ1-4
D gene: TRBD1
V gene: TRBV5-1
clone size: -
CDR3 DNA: TGCGCCAGCAGCGGGGGACAGTACGAAAAACTGTTTTTT
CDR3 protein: CASSGGQYEKLFF

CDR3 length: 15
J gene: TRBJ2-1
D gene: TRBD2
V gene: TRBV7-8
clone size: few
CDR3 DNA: TGTGCCAGCACCATAACTAGCGGGAACTACAATGAGCAGTTCTTC
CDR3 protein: CASTITSGNYNEQFF

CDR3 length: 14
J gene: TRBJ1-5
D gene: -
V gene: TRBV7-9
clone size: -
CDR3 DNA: TGTGCCAGCAGCCCGCGGACGGAAGATCAGCCCCAGCATTTT
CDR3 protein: CASSPRTEDQPQHF

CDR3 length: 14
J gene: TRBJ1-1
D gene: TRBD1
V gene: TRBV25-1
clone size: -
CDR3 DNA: TGTGCCAGCAGCAGGGACGACAGGGGCACTGAAGCTTTCTTT
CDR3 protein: CASSRDDRGTEAFF

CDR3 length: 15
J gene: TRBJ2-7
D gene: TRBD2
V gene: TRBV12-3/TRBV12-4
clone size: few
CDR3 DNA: TGTGCCAGCAGTTCATCCGGGACTAGCGTCATCGAGCAGTACTTC
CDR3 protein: CASSSSGTSVIEQYF

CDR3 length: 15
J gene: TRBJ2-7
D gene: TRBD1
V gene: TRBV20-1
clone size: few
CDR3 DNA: TGCAGTGCCGCAGACAGGGCCCTGGGTTCCTACGAGCAGTACTTC
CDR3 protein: CSAADRALGSYEQYF

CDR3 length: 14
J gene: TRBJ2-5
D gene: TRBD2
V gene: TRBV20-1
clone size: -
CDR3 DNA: TGCAGTGCTAGCGGGAGGACCCTAAACAATGAGCAGTACTTC
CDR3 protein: CSASGRTLNNEQYF

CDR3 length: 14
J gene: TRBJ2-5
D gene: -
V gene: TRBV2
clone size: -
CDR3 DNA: TGTGCCAGCAGTCCCGCCCAGGCACAAGAGACCCAGTACTTC
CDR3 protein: CASSPAQAQETQYF

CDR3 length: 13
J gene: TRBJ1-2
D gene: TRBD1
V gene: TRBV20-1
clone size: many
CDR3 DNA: TGCAGTGCCCCCCGGGACAGGGGACGTGGCTACACCTTC
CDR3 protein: CSAPRDRGRGYTF

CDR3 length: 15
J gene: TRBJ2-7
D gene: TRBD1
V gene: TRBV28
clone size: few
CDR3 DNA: TGTGCCAGCAGTATTGGGACAGGGAGTCCCTACGAGCAGTACTTC
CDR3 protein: CASSIGTGSPYEQYF

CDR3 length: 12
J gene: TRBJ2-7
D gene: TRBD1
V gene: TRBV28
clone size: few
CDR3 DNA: TGTGCCAGCTACAGGGGTACGTACGAGCAGTACTTC
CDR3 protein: CASYRGTYEQYF

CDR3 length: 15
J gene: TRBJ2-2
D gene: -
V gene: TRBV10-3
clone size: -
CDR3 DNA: TGTGCCATCAGTGAAACGGGGACGAACACCGGGGAGCTGTTTTTT
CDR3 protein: CAISETGTNTGELFF

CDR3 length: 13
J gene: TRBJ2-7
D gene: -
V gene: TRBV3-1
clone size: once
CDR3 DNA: TGTGCCAGCAGCCAGAGGACTGGGAATGAGCAGTACTTC
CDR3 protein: CASSQRTGNEQYF

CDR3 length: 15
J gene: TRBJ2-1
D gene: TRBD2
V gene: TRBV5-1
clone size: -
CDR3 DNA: TGCGCCAGCAGCTCTAGCGGGACCCCCTACAATGAGCAGTTCTTC
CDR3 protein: CASSSSGTPYNEQFF

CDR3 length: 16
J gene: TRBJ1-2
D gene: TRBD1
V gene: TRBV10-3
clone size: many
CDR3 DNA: TGTGCCATCAGCCGACCGGGACAGGGAGCGGTCTATGGCTACACCTTC
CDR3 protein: CAISRPGQGAVYGYTF

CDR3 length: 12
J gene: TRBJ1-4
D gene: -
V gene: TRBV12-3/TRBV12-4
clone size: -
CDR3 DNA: TGTGCCAGCAGTTTAGGGGAATCCGGGCTGTTTTTT
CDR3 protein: CASSLGESGLFF

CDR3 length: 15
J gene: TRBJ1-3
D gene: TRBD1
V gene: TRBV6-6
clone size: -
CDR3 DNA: TGTGCCAGCGCCCCGGGACAGGGCTCTGGAAACACCATATATTTT
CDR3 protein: CASAPGQGSGNTIYF

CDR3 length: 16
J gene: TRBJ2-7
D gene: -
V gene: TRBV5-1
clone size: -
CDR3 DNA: TGCGCCAGCAGCTGGGATTTCGGGGACGGCCCCTACGAGCAGTACTTC
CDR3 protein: CASSWDFGDGPYEQYF

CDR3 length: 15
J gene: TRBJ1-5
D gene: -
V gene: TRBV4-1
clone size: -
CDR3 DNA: TGCGCCAGCAGCCAAGGGACCAGGGGCAATCAGCCCCAGCATTTT
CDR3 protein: CASSQGTRGNQPQHF

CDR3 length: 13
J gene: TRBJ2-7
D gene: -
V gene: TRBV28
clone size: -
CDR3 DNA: TGTGCCAGCAGCCCGAGTAACACCTACGAGCAGTACTTC
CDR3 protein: CASSPSNTYEQYF

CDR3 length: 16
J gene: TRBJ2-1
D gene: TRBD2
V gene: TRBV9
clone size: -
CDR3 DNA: TGTGCCAGCAGCGCCCAGACTAGCGGGCTCCTCAATGAGCAGTTCTTC
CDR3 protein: CASSAQTSGLLNEQFF

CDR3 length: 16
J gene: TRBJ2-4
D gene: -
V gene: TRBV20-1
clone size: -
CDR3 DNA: TGCAGTGCTAGAGATCGGCGGGATTTAACCAAAAACATTCAGTACTTC
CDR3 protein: CSARDRRDLTKNIQYF

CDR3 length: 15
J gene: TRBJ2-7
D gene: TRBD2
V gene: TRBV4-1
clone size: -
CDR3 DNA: TGCGCCAGCAGCCAAGTCCCAGCGGGGGCCTACGAGCAGTACTTC
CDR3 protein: CASSQVPAGAYEQYF

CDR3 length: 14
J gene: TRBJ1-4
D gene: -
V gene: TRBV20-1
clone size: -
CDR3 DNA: TGCAGTGCCCCCCCCGGACATGGAGGGGAAAAACTGTTTTTT
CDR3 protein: CSAPPGHGGEKLFF

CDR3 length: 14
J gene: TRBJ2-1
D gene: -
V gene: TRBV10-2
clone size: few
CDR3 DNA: TGCGCCAGCAGCCTATTCGGGCCCAACAATGAGCAGTTCTTC
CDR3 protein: CASSLFGPNNEQFF

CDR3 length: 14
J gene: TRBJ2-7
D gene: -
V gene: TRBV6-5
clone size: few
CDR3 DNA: TGTGCCAGCAGCCCCGCCCGGGCGGCGTACGAGCAGTACTTC
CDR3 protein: CASSPARAAYEQYF

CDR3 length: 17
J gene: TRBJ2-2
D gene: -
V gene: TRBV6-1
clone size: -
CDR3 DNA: TGTGCCAGCAGTCCCAGCCTGGGCAGTTGGGCCACCGGGGAGCTGTTTTTT
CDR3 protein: CASSPSLGSWATGELFF

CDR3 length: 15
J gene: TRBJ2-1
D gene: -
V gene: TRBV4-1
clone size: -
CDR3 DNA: TGCGCCAGCACTAGGACTTACATGGCCTACAATGAGCAGTTCTTC
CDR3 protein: CASTRTYMAYNEQFF